This T cell receptor beta chain was sequenced during a study of shared clonotypes between healthy human individuals. Concerning this clone itself: Its antigen is unidentified.

Selected positively for CCR7 and CD45RO-negative, naive CD8 cells excluded terminally differentiated effector memory CD45RA+ cells. Adult donors, all healthy and HIV-negative, had no recent acute infections or vaccinations. Sequenced by immunoSEQ multiplex PCR; TCRdb stores in-frame clones only, minus some. The sample includes nearly 2 million clones, about 95% of them seen just once. Study-wide points: Several donors held 4.5% to 5% of naive CD4 clonotypes in common.

CDR3 size: 12 residues. Trimming took off 11 bases at V and 4 bases at J, with 13 bases between the two ends. Germline values: CDR1 LNHNV, CDR2 YYDKDF (reference sequence). V and J are TRBV15 and TRBJ2-3, with D possibly TRBD1 on 5 matching bases. The sequence was collected from a man aged 18 to 30 in good health. Sequencing was performed on naive CD8+ T cells sorted from blood. CDR3 protein: CAAATAADTQYF. The CDR3 DNA reads as TGTGCCGCCGCGACAGCCGCAGATACGCAGTATTTT.